Presented here are 17 T cell receptor beta chains from one specimen sequenced in a study of T-cell reconstitution after alpha-beta-depleted transplantation in children. Unique molecular identifiers were incorporated when the TCRbeta library was constructed. Via MiXCR, TCRdb re-called the PCR reads, giving one row per CDR3 protein. This table holds about 980,000 distinct CDR3 sequences, around 30% found once. The sequencing here drew on PBMCs, mostly from graft donor cells, taken 360 days after TCRalphabeta/CD19-depleted stem cell transplant. The receptors were gathered from a boy less than two years old who had a stem cell transplant for SCID, so the T cells may come from the graft donor.

This clonotype has only a few counts. The gene calls are TRBV20-1 and TRBJ2-7; 8 positions match TRBD1. The CDR3 is 14 residues long. In germline, CDR1 is DFQATT, CDR2 SNEGSKA (reference sequence). With 0 bases clipped from V and 4 bases from J, the junction kept 5 bases outside the gene matches. CDR3 amino acids: CSAREGQELYEQYF. As DNA, the CDR3 is TGCAGTGCTAGAGAGGGACAGGAACTGTACGAGCAGTACTTC.

This clonotype was seen more than once but under ten times. This chain joins TRBV27 and TRBJ1-4, with D possibly TRBD1 on 5 matching bases. The CDR3 length is 16 residues. V lost 5 bases and J 6 bases, leaving 19 bases between the germline ends. The germline CDR1 and CDR2 sequences are MNHEY and SMNVEV (reference sequence). CDR3 DNA: TGTGCCAGCAGTCTGGAGGGGCCGCCCTCCTATGAAAAACTGTTTTTT. This translates into CASSLEGPPSYEKLFF. The complete variable domain, with remaining parts taken from reference TRBV27 and TRBJ1-4, reads EAQVTQNPRYLITVTGKKLTVTCSQNMNHEYMSWYRQDPGLGLRQIYYSMNVEVTDKGDVPEGYKVSRKEKRNFPLILESPSPNQTSLYFCASSLEGPPSYEKLFFGSGTQLSVL.

The rearrangement joins TRBV5-1 to TRBJ2-2; no reliable D call. The CDR3 consists of 16 residues. V was pared by 3 bases and J by 2 bases, with 14 bases between. Germline-derived CDR1 and CDR2 are SGHRS and YFSETQ. This CDR3 is CASSSSPFPNTGELFF. For the CDR3, the DNA is TGCGCCAGCAGCTCCTCCCCCTTTCCAAACACCGGGGAGCTGTTTTTT.

V gene TRBV20-1 combines with J gene TRBJ2-5; D unclear. The CDR3 contains 14 residues. V lost 2 bases to trimming and J lost 1 base, with 11 bases between them. CDR1 is DFQATT and CDR2 is SNEGSKA in the germline V gene (reference sequence). The CDR3 DNA follows: TGCAGTGCTAGAATTGGAAAGGTCCAAGAGACCCAGTACTTC. It encodes CSARIGKVQETQYF.

In its sample, this clonotype was seen a few times. The chain has TRBV5-1 and TRBJ1-1, with D unclear. There are 14 residues in the CDR3. The germline V gene encodes CDR1 SGHRS and CDR2 YFSETQ. The germline V and J ends were trimmed by 5 bases and 0 bases, with 11 bases remaining between them. The DNA for the CDR3 is TGCGCCAGCAGAGAGACACCGATGAACACTGAAGCTTTCTTT. Its translation: CASRETPMNTEAFF. The variable domain in full, completed from reference TRBV5-1 and TRBJ1-1, reads KAGVTQTPRYLIKTRGQQVTLSCSPISGHRSVSWYQQTPGQGLQFLFEYFSETQRNKGNFPGRFSGRQFSNSRSEMNVSTLELGDSALYLCASRETPMNTEAFFGQGTRLTVV.

CDR3 residues: CASSYYRAGGYTF. In DNA, the CDR3 is TGTGCCAGCAGTTACTACAGGGCAGGTGGCTACACCTTC. The chain is built from TRBV12-3 or TRBV12-4 and TRBJ1-2; the D gene is possibly TRBD1 (6 bases). V was pared by 4 bases and J by 7 bases, with 13 bases between. The CDR3 totals 13 residues.

The genes are TRBV7-6 and TRBJ2-5; 11 positions match TRBD2. The J segment lost 5 bases and the V segment lost 1 base, leaving 6 bases of the junction unmatched. The CDR3 extends over 16 amino acids. Germline values: CDR1 SGHVS, CDR2 FNYEAQ. The CDR3 nucleotides are TGTGCCAGCAGCTTAGGAGGACTAGCGGGTTGGGAGACCCAGTACTTC. Translated, it gives CASSLGGLAGWETQYF.

J is TRBJ2-5 and V is TRBV7-8; perhaps TRBD2 as D (7 bases). CDR3 size: 14 residues. V lost 5 bases to trimming and J lost 2 bases, with 12 bases between them. CDR1 is SGHVS and CDR2 is FQNEAQ in the germline V gene. The DNA for the CDR3 is TGTGCCAGCAGCCCGGAGGGGGGGCAAGAGACCCAGTACTTC. Encoded protein: CASSPEGGQETQYF.

The chain has TRBV5-1 and TRBJ1-1; D is unresolved. Germline CDR1 is SGHRS and CDR2 is YFSETQ. V was shortened by 4 bases and J by 3 bases, with 10 bases between the two germline ends. The CDR3 runs to 13 residues. The CDR3, as DNA: TGCGCCAGCAGCCCCCGGGGATACACTGAAGCTTTCTTT. Protein product: CASSPRGYTEAFF.

The chain carries TRBV9 and TRBJ2-1; D possibly corresponds to TRBD2 (7 bases). CDR3 length: 16 residues. The V and J ends lost 2 bases and 3 bases respectively, with 15 bases between them. The germline CDR1 and CDR2 sequences are SGDLS and YYNGEE. Written as DNA, the CDR3 is TGTGCCAGCAGCGTGGGGGCTAGCGGCAGCTACAATGAGCAGTTCTTC. This translates into CASSVGASGSYNEQFF.

This clonotype has more than one count but fewer than ten. This rearrangement joins TRBV6-1 to TRBJ1-2; D might be TRBD1 (6 bases). V was pared by 5 bases and J by 5 bases, with 12 bases between. Looked up from germline, CDR1 is MNHNS and CDR2 is SASEGT. CDR3 size: 13 residues. CDR3 sequence: CASSPQGLYGYTF. CDR3 in DNA: TGTGCCAGCAGTCCACAGGGTTTGTATGGCTACACCTTC.

The V and J genes are TRBV4-3 and TRBJ2-7; no firm D call. V lost 4 bases and J 3 bases, leaving 10 bases between the germline ends. The CDR3 totals 13 residues. Germline CDR1 and CDR2: LGHNA and YSLEER. CDR3 sequence: CASSPYDNYEQYF. CDR3 DNA sequence: TGCGCCAGCAGCCCCTACGACAACTACGAGCAGTACTTC.

This sequence joins TRBV6-2 or TRBV6-3 and TRBJ1-5; D is possibly TRBD1 (5 bases). CDR1 MNHEY and CDR2 SVGEGT come from the germline V gene. This CDR3 contains 17 residues. The ends were cut back, 2 bases at V and 5 bases at J, with 19 bases in the middle. CDR3: CASSYALFVGAHQPQHF. In DNA form, the CDR3 reads TGTGCCAGCAGTTACGCCTTGTTTGTAGGGGCTCATCAGCCCCAGCATTTT.

The rearrangement links TRBV6-6 to TRBJ1-1; D call uncertain. Germline CDR1 MNHNY, CDR2 SVGAGI (reference sequence). Trimming removed 7 bases from V and 7 bases from J, with 16 bases in between. This CDR3 is built from 13 residues. CDR3 sequence reads: CASTSDWRIEAFF. DNA of the CDR3: TGTGCCAGCACTTCCGACTGGCGCATTGAAGCTTTCTTT.

This clonotype appeared a single time. The V gene is TRBV5-1, the J gene TRBJ1-1; TRBD1 matches at 7 bases. This CDR3 is built from 14 residues. With 4 bases clipped from V and 10 bases from J, the junction kept 13 bases outside the gene matches. Germline V gene sequence: CDR1 SGHRS, CDR2 YFSETQ. Written as DNA, the CDR3 is TGCGCCAGCAGCCCGGACAGGATCCGGGAGCTAGCTTTCTTT. It is translated as CASSPDRIRELAFF. The full variable domain, rest sourced from reference TRBV5-1 and TRBJ1-1, is KAGVTQTPRYLIKTRGQQVTLSCSPISGHRSVSWYQQTPGQGLQFLFEYFSETQRNKGNFPGRFSGRQFSNSRSEMNVSTLELGDSALYLCASSPDRIRELAFFGQGTRLTVV.

A few counts support this clonotype. This chain uses TRBV27 with TRBJ2-1, with 10 bases matching TRBD1. The CDR3 runs to 17 residues. V lost 5 bases and J lost 5; bases outside the gene matches: 12. Germline V gene data show CDR1 as MNHEY and CDR2 as SMNVEV (reference sequence). The CDR3 coding sequence is TGTGCCAGCAGTGCTGCCGGGACAGGGGATGGAAACAATGAGCAGTTCTTC. Translating gives CASSAAGTGDGNNEQFF.

This chain joins TRBV12-3 or TRBV12-4 and TRBJ2-4; D is uncertain. Trimming cost V 3 bases and J 7 bases, with 7 bases left between them. This CDR3 has 12 residues. The CDR3: CASSLAPNIQYF. CDR3 coding DNA: TGTGCCAGCAGTTTGGCCCCCAACATTCAGTACTTC.